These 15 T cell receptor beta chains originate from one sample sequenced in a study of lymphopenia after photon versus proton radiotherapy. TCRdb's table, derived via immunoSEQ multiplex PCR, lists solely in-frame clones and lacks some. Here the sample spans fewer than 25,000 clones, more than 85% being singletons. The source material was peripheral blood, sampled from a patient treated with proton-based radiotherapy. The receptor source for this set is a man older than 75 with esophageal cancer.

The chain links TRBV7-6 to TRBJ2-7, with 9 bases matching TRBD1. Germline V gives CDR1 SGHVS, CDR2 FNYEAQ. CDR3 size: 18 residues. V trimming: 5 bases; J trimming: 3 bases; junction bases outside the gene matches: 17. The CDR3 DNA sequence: TGTGCCAGCAGCCTGGCTTGGCGGGAACAGGGGGCGAGCTACGAGCAGTACTTC. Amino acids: CASSLAWREQGASYEQYF.

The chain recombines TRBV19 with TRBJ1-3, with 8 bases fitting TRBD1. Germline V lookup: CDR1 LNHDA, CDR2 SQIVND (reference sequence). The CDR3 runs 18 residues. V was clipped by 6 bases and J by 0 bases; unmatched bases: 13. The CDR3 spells CASSLRQGSGTSGNTIYF. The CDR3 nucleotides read TGTGCCAGTAGCCTTAGACAGGGGAGTGGGACCTCTGGAAACACCATATATTTT.

The CDR3 region has the DNA TGTGCCACGGAGGCAACTAATGAAAAACTGTTTTTT. Translated, it gives CATEATNEKLFF. The rearrangement joins TRBV6-1 to TRBJ1-4; D is unclear. V dropped 10 bases and J dropped 0 bases, with 6 bases sitting between them. Germline V gives CDR1 MNHNS, CDR2 SASEGT. This CDR3 is built from 12 residues.

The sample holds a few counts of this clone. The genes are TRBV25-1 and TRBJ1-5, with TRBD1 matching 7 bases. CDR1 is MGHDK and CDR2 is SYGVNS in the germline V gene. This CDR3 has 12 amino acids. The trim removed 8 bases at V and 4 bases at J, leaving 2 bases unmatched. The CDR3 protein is CASGRGNQPQHF. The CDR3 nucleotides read TGTGCCAGCGGCAGGGGGAATCAGCCCCAGCATTTT.

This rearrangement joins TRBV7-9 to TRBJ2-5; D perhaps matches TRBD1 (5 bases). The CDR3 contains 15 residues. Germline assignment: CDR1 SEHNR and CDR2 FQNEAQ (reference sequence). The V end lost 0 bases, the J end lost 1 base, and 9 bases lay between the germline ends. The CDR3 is CASSLASGLQETQYF. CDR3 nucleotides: TGTGCCAGCAGCTTAGCGTCAGGGCTCCAAGAGACCCAGTACTTC.

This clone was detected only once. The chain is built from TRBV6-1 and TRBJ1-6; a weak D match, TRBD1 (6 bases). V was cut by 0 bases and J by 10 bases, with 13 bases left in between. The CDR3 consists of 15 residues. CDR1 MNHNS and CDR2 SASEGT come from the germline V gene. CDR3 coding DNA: TGTGCCAGCAGTGAAGCATGGGGGCAGAGCTCACCCCTCCACTTT. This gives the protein CASSEAWGQSSPLHF.

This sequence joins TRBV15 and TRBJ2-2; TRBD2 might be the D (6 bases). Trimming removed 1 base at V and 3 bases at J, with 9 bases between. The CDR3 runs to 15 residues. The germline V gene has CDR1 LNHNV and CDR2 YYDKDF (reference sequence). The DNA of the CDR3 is TGTGCCACCAGCAGAGGCTGGGGGGACACCGGGGAGCTGTTTTTT. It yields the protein CATSRGWGDTGELFF.

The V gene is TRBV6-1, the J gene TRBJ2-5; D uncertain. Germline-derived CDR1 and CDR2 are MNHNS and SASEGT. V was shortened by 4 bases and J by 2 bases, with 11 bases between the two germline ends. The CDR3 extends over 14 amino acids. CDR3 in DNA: TGTGCCAGCAGTGTAGGCAGAACACAAGAGACCCAGTACTTC. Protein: CASSVGRTQETQYF.

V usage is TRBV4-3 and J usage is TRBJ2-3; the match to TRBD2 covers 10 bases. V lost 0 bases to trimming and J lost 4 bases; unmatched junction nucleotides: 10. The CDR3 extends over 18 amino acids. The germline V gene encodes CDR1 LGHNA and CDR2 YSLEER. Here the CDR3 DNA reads TGCGCCAGCAGCCAAGATCGGCTGAGCGGGGGGGCGGCAGATACGCAGTATTTT. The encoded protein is CASSQDRLSGGAADTQYF.

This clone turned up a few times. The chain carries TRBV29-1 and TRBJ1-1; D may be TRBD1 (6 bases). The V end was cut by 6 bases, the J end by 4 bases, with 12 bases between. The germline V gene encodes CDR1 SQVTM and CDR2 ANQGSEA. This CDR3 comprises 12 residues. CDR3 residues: CSVEPQGTEAFF. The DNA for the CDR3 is TGCAGCGTAGAACCACAGGGCACTGAAGCTTTCTTT.

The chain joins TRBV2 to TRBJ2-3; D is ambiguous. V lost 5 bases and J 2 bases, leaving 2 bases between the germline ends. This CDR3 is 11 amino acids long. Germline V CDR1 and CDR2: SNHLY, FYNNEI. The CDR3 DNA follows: TGTGCCAGCAGTTACACAGATACGCAGTATTTT. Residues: CASSYTDTQYF.

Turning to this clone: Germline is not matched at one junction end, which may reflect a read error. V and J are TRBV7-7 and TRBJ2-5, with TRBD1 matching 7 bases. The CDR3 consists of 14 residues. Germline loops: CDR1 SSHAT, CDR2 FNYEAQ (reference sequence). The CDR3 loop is CASSFSGGQETQYF. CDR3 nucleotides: TGTGCTAGCAGCTTTTCAGGGGGCCAAGAGACCCAGTACTTC.

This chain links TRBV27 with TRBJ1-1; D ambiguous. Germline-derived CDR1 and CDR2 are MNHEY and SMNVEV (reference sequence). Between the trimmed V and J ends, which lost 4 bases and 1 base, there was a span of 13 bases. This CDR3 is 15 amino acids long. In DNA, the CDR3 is TGTGCCAGCAGTTCCCCAGCCCCGGGGAACACTGAAGCTTTCTTT. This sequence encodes CASSSPAPGNTEAFF.

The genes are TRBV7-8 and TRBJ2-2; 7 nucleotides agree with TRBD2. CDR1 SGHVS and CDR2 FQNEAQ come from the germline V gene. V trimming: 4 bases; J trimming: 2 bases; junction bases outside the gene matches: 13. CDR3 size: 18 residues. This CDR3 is CASSSQFISGINTGELFF. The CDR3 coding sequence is TGTGCCAGCAGCTCCCAATTTATAAGCGGGATTAACACCGGGGAGCTGTTTTTT.

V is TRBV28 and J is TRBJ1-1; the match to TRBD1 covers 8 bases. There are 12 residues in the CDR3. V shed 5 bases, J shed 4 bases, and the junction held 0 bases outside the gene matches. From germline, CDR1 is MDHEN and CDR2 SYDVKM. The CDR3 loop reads CASSTGGTEAFF. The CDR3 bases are TGTGCCAGCAGTACAGGGGGCACTGAAGCTTTCTTT.